This passage covers 29 T cell receptor beta chains from one sample sequenced in a study of blood T cells in healthy people across ages. The use of a sample-barcoded 5' primer and a J-beta primer mix characterized a second PCR of about 6 to 12 cycles. TCRdb called the 5' RACE reads again in MiXCR, with one record for every CDR3 protein. The sample yields around 700,000 distinct CDR3 sequences, roughly 25% seen once. The data also belong to a second study, concerning T cells of mothers and their children.

The sample consisted of blood. The source of these receptors is a boy between 10 and 17 years old in good health.

This clonotype appeared a few times. This chain connects TRBV12-3 or TRBV12-4 to TRBJ2-1; 8 bases are a match to TRBD1. The trim removed 2 bases at V and 6 bases at J, leaving 6 bases unmatched. The CDR3 sequence is 15 residues long. Here the CDR3 DNA reads TGTGCCAGCAGTTTATCGTCAGGGGGCATCAATGAGCAGTTCTTC. This translates into CASSLSSGGINEQFF.

This sequence joins TRBV14 and TRBJ2-1; D unclear. The CDR3 sequence is 13 residues long. Germline lookup yields CDR1 SGHDN and CDR2 FVKESK. V lost 1 base and J lost 11, with 12 bases in between. The CDR3 region is CASSQAGAPKQFF. The CDR3 bases are TGTGCCAGCAGCCAAGCAGGAGCGCCCAAGCAGTTCTTC.

This clonotype was seen a few times. The germline gene is not matched at one end of the junction; a read error may be the cause. The V and J genes are TRBV7-9 and TRBJ2-5, with D perhaps matching TRBD2 (5 bases). The germline V gene encodes CDR1 SEHNR and CDR2 FQNEAQ (reference sequence). This CDR3 region has 14 residues. In DNA, the CDR3 is TGTGCCAGCAGCTTAGGAGTTCTGAGGGCCACACCGATTTTC. Translated, it gives CASSLGVLRATPIF.

This clonotype was picked up a small number of times. The chain carries TRBV20-1 and TRBJ2-3; D tentatively fits TRBD1 or TRBD2 (7 bases each). Deletions cut 6 bases from V and 0 bases from J, with 13 bases between. The CDR3 is 14 residues long. The V gene's germline CDR1 is DFQATT and CDR2 SNEGSKA (reference sequence). This CDR3 is CSAIRGGSTDTQYF. CDR3 bases: TGCAGTGCAATCAGGGGGGGTAGCACAGATACGCAGTATTTT.

The chain carries TRBV7-2 and TRBJ2-3; D is undetermined. The CDR3 runs to 16 residues. Per the germline V gene, CDR1 is SGHTA and CDR2 is FQGNSA. The V end was cut by 5 bases, the J end by 6 bases, with 21 bases between. The chain's CDR3 is CASSHGWARYTDTQYF. DNA of the CDR3: TGTGCCAGCAGCCACGGGTGGGCTCGCTACACGGATACGCAGTATTTT.

The rearrangement uses TRBV11-2 and TRBJ2-5; 8 bases are shared with TRBD2. The V segment lost 3 bases and the J segment 3 bases; nucleotides outside the gene matches: 6. The CDR3 contains 15 residues. Germline V lookup: CDR1 SGHAT, CDR2 FQNNGV. The CDR3 here is CASSFRGLAEETQYF. CDR3 bases: TGTGCCAGCAGCTTCCGTGGACTAGCCGAAGAGACCCAGTACTTC.

The rearrangement joins TRBV12-3 or TRBV12-4 to TRBJ2-7, with D perhaps matching TRBD1 or TRBD2 (5 bases each). Trimming removed 6 bases at V and 6 bases at J, with 18 bases between. The CDR3 runs 14 residues. In nucleotides, the CDR3 is TGTGCCAGCAGGGCCGGGACGACTCCCGGCGAGCAGTACTTC. The encoded protein is CASRAGTTPGEQYF.

This chain uses TRBV12-3 or TRBV12-4 with TRBJ2-1; D is possibly TRBD2 (5 bases). V shed 3 bases and J shed 7 bases, with 10 bases lying between them. CDR3 size: 13 residues. CDR3 DNA sequence: TGTGCCAGCAGTTTTATTCGGGGTAATGAGCAGTTCTTC. The encoded protein is CASSFIRGNEQFF.

This clonotype was seen ten or more times. The chain employs TRBV5-1 and TRBJ1-2; TRBD1 matches at 8 bases. The CDR3 is made up of 14 amino acids. Looked up from germline, CDR1 is SGHRS and CDR2 is YFSETQ. Trimming cost V 3 bases and J 5 bases; bases outside gene matches: 6. In nucleotides, the CDR3 is TGCGCCAGCAGCTACGGACAGGGCCATTATGGCTACACCTTC. Translated: CASSYGQGHYGYTF.

This clonotype was counted between two and nine times. CDR3 sequence: CASNPTGGPTGELFF. The CDR3 region has the DNA TGTGCCAGTAATCCGACAGGGGGACCCACCGGGGAGCTGTTTTTT. The rearrangement joins TRBV19 to TRBJ2-2, with 9 nucleotides matching TRBD1. CDR3 length: 15 residues. Trimming at V came to 7 bases and at J to 4 bases, leaving 7 bases not matched to a gene. The V gene's germline CDR1 is LNHDA and CDR2 SQIVND (reference sequence).

This chain connects TRBV7-2 to TRBJ2-5; the D gene is possibly TRBD2 (6 bases). The J call may not be correct, given that the DNA end is closer to TRBJ2-7. The V gene's germline CDR1 is SGHTA and CDR2 FQGNSA. The CDR3 is 15 residues long. This chain's CDR3 is CASSFGPGVQYEQYF. The CDR3 DNA reads TGTGCCAGCAGCTTTGGACCGGGAGTACAGTACGAGCAGTACTTC.

Only a few counts were recorded for this clonotype. The rearrangement joins TRBV5-1 to TRBJ1-6; D gene uncertain. Germline-derived CDR1 and CDR2 are SGHRS and YFSETQ. The CDR3 is 14 residues long. Trimming left V 0 bases short and J 7 bases short, with 8 bases between. The CDR3 DNA sequence: TGCGCCAGCAGCTTGGCGCAGGCCAATTCACCCCTCCACTTT. Translation: CASSLAQANSPLHF.

Worth noting for this clonotype: Compared with germline, one end of the junction differs, possibly owing to a read error. V is TRBV20-1 and J is TRBJ1-4; D not resolved. The CDR3 consists of 12 residues. Germline V gene sequence: CDR1 DFQATT, CDR2 SNEGSKA (reference sequence). The CDR3 reads CSARGGNEKLFF. In nucleotides, the CDR3 is TGCAGTGCTAGAGGGGGTAATGAAAAATTGTTTTTT.

The V and J genes are TRBV4-1 and TRBJ2-3, with D unclear. V lost 4 bases and J 5 bases, leaving 10 bases between the germline ends. This CDR3 region has 13 residues. Germline lookup yields CDR1 MGHRA and CDR2 YSYEKL. CDR3 DNA: TGCGCCAGCAGCCCAGCTTACGGAGATACGCAGTATTTT. It encodes CASSPAYGDTQYF.

This clonotype was seen a handful of times. The chain recombines TRBV29-1 with TRBJ2-7; 9 nucleotides match TRBD2. V lost 2 bases to trimming and J lost 2 bases; unmatched junction nucleotides: 1. The CDR3 loop spans 13 amino acids. Germline-derived CDR1 and CDR2 are SQVTM and ANQGSEA. The chain's CDR3 is CSVELAGTYEQYF. The CDR3 nucleotides are TGCAGCGTTGAACTAGCGGGAACCTACGAGCAGTACTTC.

V usage is TRBV14 and J usage is TRBJ1-3; perhaps TRBD1 as D (6 bases). Trimming took 8 bases from V and 3 from J, leaving 17 bases between them. The length of the CDR3 is 15 residues. Germline lookup yields CDR1 SGHDN and CDR2 FVKESK. The CDR3 sequence: CASASGAGLGNTIYF. The CDR3 DNA reads as TGTGCCAGCGCCTCGGGGGCAGGGCTTGGAAACACCATATATTTT.

Remarks on this clonotype: Compared with germline, one end of the junction differs, possibly owing to a read error. The J gene is TRBJ2-1, the V gene TRBV6-1, with TRBD2 as a possible D gene (5 bases). Per germline, CDR1 MNHNS and CDR2 SASEGT. The CDR3 totals 16 residues. The CDR3 region is CASSQLGSSSCNEQFF. Written as DNA, the CDR3 is TGTGCCAGCAGCCAGCTGGGGTCTAGCTCCTGCAATGAGCAGTTCTTC.

This clonotype was detected ten times or more. The rearrangement links TRBV5-1 to TRBJ1-2; TRBD1 matches 7 bases. CDR1 is SGHRS and CDR2 is YFSETQ in the germline V gene. This CDR3 region has 13 residues. The V segment lost 4 bases and the J segment 6 bases; nucleotides outside the gene matches: 6. The CDR3 nucleotides read TGCGCCAGCAGCCTAGGGGGCGCAGATGGCTACACCTTC. This translates into CASSLGGADGYTF.

This clonotype was counted between two and nine times. The chain recombines TRBV27 with TRBJ2-7; a possible D gene is TRBD2 (5 bases). The V gene lost 5 bases and the J gene lost 3 bases, with 17 bases spanning the gap. The germline gives CDR1 MNHEY, CDR2 SMNVEV (reference sequence). The CDR3 totals 15 residues. CDR3 sequence: CASSPRGNGLYEQYF. The CDR3 DNA sequence: TGTGCCAGCAGTCCCCGGGGTAATGGTCTCTACGAGCAGTACTTC.

This clonotype was counted many times. CDR3 in DNA: TGTGCCAGCAGTCCCCGGACTATAGAAGAGACCCAGTACTTC. Translation gives CASSPRTIEETQYF. This chain joins TRBV12-3 or TRBV12-4 and TRBJ2-5, with D tentatively TRBD2 (6 bases). Deletions cut 5 bases from V and 3 bases from J, with 13 bases between. CDR3 length: 14 amino acids.

This clonotype was detected only a few times. At one of its ends the junction is not consistent with the germline gene, which may arise from a read error. V and J are TRBV6-5 and TRBJ2-5; a possible D gene is TRBD2 (6 bases). Germline loops: CDR1 MNHEY, CDR2 SVGAGI. The CDR3 spans 15 residues. The CDR3 bases are TGTGCCAGCAGTTGGGGTGGGAGCGGCCGGGAGACCCAGGACTTC. This translates into CASSWGGSGRETQDF.

The chain employs TRBV28 and TRBJ1-2; 7 bases fit TRBD1. The CDR3 sequence is 14 residues long. The junction had 7 bases not matched to a gene; V was cut back by 1 base and J by 8 bases. Germline assignment: CDR1 MDHEN and CDR2 SYDVKM. CDR3 protein: CASSLSRGVGGYTF. The CDR3, as DNA: TGTGCCAGCAGTTTATCCAGGGGGGTTGGCGGCTACACCTTC.

The V call is TRBV7-9, the J call TRBJ2-4, with 8 bases identical to TRBD1. CDR1 is SEHNR and CDR2 is FQNEAQ in the germline V gene (reference sequence). With V trimmed by 3 bases and J by 8 bases, 12 bases remained unmatched. The CDR3 spans 16 residues. CDR3 residues: CASSLSHQGALDIQYF. DNA for the CDR3: TGTGCCAGCAGCTTGAGTCACCAGGGGGCGCTTGACATTCAGTACTTC. Complete variable domain (other parts from reference TRBV7-9 and TRBJ2-4): DTGVSQNPRHKITKRGQNVTFRCDPISEHNRLYWYRQTLGQGPEFLTYFQNEAQLEKSRLLSDRFSAERPKGSFSTLEIQRTEQGDSAMYLCASSLSHQGALDIQYFGAGTRLSVL.

This clonotype occurred a few times. The chain carries TRBV2 and TRBJ2-5; D unclear. Trimming took off 4 bases at V and 4 bases at J, with 13 bases between the two ends. The V gene's germline CDR1 is SNHLY and CDR2 FYNNEI. CDR3 length: 14 residues. CDR3 nucleotide sequence: TGTGCCAGCAGTGCTGGTGGGTTAGGAGAGACCCAGTACTTC. Its translation: CASSAGGLGETQYF.

This clonotype occurred a few times. The CDR3 protein is CASSQDLASGVMGETQYF. DNA of the CDR3: TGCGCCAGCAGCCAAGATCTGGCTAGCGGTGTGATGGGAGAGACCCAGTACTTC. The V call is TRBV4-1, the J call TRBJ2-5; TRBD2 aligns across 7 bases. V lost 0 bases to trimming and J lost 4 bases; unmatched junction nucleotides: 14. CDR3 length: 18 residues. The germline V gene encodes CDR1 MGHRA and CDR2 YSYEKL.

The V gene is TRBV7-9, the J gene TRBJ2-1; D perhaps matches TRBD1 (6 bases). V was cut by 5 bases and J by 4 bases, with 15 bases left in between. This CDR3 contains 15 residues. Germline V gene data show CDR1 as SEHNR and CDR2 as FQNEAQ (reference sequence). The CDR3 loop is CASSLTGTSYNEQFF. The CDR3 DNA is TGTGCCAGCAGCCTCACAGGGACCAGTTACAATGAGCAGTTCTTC.

The V and J genes are TRBV12-3 or TRBV12-4 and TRBJ1-2; D is ambiguous. This CDR3 spans 13 amino acids. The germline V and J ends were trimmed by 6 bases and 3 bases, with 11 bases remaining between them. The CDR3 sequence is CASRSDWYYGYTF. CDR3 nucleotide sequence: TGTGCCAGCAGATCCGACTGGTACTATGGCTACACCTTC.

The V gene is TRBV6-5, the J gene TRBJ2-1; no reliable D call. Looked up from germline, CDR1 is MNHEY and CDR2 is SVGAGI. This CDR3 spans 14 amino acids. V dropped 4 bases and J dropped 2 bases, with 9 bases sitting between them. Here the CDR3 DNA reads TGTGCCAGCAGTTCACGTTCGGCCTACAATGAGCAGTTCTTC. This codes for CASSSRSAYNEQFF.

CDR3 in amino acids: CASSQTEGYGYTF. The CDR3 DNA is TGTGCCAGCAGCCAGACAGAGGGCTATGGCTACACCTTC. V gene TRBV6-2 or TRBV6-3 combines with J gene TRBJ1-2, with D perhaps TRBD1 (5 bases). V lost 6 bases and J 4 bases, leaving 12 bases between the germline ends. The length of the CDR3 is 13 residues. Germline lookup yields CDR1 MNHEY and CDR2 SVGEGT.